This is a list of T cell receptor beta chains from one sample in a study of response to subunit inactivated influenza vaccine. In TCRdb, the RT-PCR reads were re-called with MiXCR into one record per CDR3 protein. The sample has roughly 630,000 distinct CDR3 sequences; 14% are singletons. This specimen consisted of PBMCs from blood, obtained 14 days before vaccination. These receptors all stem from a man in his fifties or sixties who received an inactivated influenza vaccine. Each CDR3 is given with its conserved first and last residue. D genes are given only for firm matches. The size field is filled for only some rows; it gives once, few, many or a size class.

few,TRBV9,NA,TRBJ2-7,TGTGCCAGCAGCGTAGCCTCAAACAGCTACGAGCAGTACTTC,CASSVASNSYEQYF
NA,TRBV19,NA,TRBJ2-2,TGTGCCAGTAGTATACGAGCCGTCGGGGAGCTGTTTTTT,CASSIRAVGELFF
NA,TRBV4-1,TRBD2,TRBJ2-2,TGCGCCAGCAGCCAACGTCAGCGGGGGTGGACCGGGGAGCTGTTTTTT,CASSQRQRGWTGELFF
NA,TRBV7-9,NA,TRBJ1-1,TGTGCCAGCAGCTTAGTGGCGGGGTTAGCCACTGAAGCTTTCTTT,CASSLVAGLATEAFF
few,TRBV4-2,NA,TRBJ2-5,TGTGCCAGCAGCCAAGGACTGGGGCCGGCACAAGAGACCCAGTACTTC,CASSQGLGPAQETQYF
NA,TRBV5-1,TRBD1,TRBJ1-6,TGCGCCAGCAGCCTTACGACAGGGATCGGAAATTCACCCCTCCACTTT,CASSLTTGIGNSPLHF
few,TRBV7-2,TRBD2,TRBJ2-3,TGTGCCAGCAGTCGACTAGCTGATACGCAGTATTTT,CASSRLADTQYF
few,TRBV18,NA,TRBJ1-5,TGTGCCAGCTCATTAAAGCTAGATCAGCCCCAGCATTTT,CASSLKLDQPQHF
NA,TRBV7-2,TRBD2,TRBJ2-3,TGTGCCAGCACCCCCTGGGGAGGGATTACAGATACGCAGTATTTT,CASTPWGGITDTQYF
NA,TRBV7-8,TRBD1,TRBJ1-2,TGTGCCAGCAGCCTCTGGACAGGGTCGGGCTATGGCTACACCTTC,CASSLWTGSGYGYTF
few,TRBV9,NA,TRBJ2-1,TGTGCCAGCAGCGTAGGATTAGGACGGGATGAGCAGTTCTTC,CASSVGLGRDEQFF
few,TRBV11-2,TRBD2,TRBJ2-3,TGTGCCAGCAGCTCGGTTACTAGCGGGAGGGCCGATACGCAGTATTTT,CASSSVTSGRADTQYF
few,TRBV5-1,NA,TRBJ1-2,TGCGCCAGCAGGATCTCGTATAACTATGGCTACACCTTC,CASRISYNYGYTF
NA,TRBV23-1,TRBD1,TRBJ2-7,TGCGCCAGCAGAACCGGGACAGTCGCCTACGAGCAGTACTTC,CASRTGTVAYEQYF
NA,TRBV4-1,NA,TRBJ1-1,TGCGCCAGCAGCCAAGTTTTTCCGGGGGGAACTGAAGCTTTCTTT,CASSQVFPGGTEAFF
few,TRBV4-2,TRBD2,TRBJ2-1,TGTGCCAGCAGCCAAGTAGTCACTAGCGGGAGCGATGAGCAGTTCTTC,CASSQVVTSGSDEQFF
NA,TRBV4-3,TRBD2,TRBJ2-7,TGCGCCAGCAGCCAAGATTGGGCTAGCGGGGTTGGCGAGCAGTACTTC,CASSQDWASGVGEQYF
many,TRBV9,NA,TRBJ1-5,TGTGCCAGCAGCCCCGGGAGTTCTTATAGCAATCAGCCCCAGCATTTT,CASSPGSSYSNQPQHF
NA,TRBV14,NA,TRBJ1-1,TGTGCCAGCAGCCAAGTTGGAGGGCACATGAACACTGAAGCTTTCTTT,CASSQVGGHMNTEAFF
many,TRBV5-1,TRBD1,TRBJ1-2,TGCGCCAGCAGCGGCGGACAGGGATTAAGGGAATATGGCTACACCTTC,CASSGGQGLREYGYTF
NA,TRBV15,TRBD1,TRBJ1-1,TGTGCCACCAGCCCCCGACAGGGGAGTCCCACTGAAGCTTTCTTT,CATSPRQGSPTEAFF
NA,TRBV6-2/TRBV6-3,TRBD2,TRBJ2-2,TGTGCCAGCAGTTACCCTTTAGCGGGAGTCAACACCGGGGAGCTGTTTTTT,CASSYPLAGVNTGELFF
NA,TRBV12-3/TRBV12-4,TRBD2,TRBJ2-1,TGTGCCAGCAGCGCTGGGGCGGGGGTCAGGGAGCAGTTCTTC,CASSAGAGVREQFF
few,TRBV5-1,NA,TRBJ2-7,TGCGCCAGCAGCCCGGACAATTTCTACGAGCAGTACTTC,CASSPDNFYEQYF
NA,TRBV4-3,NA,TRBJ1-1,TGCGCCAGCAGCCTGGTTTCCATGGCGAGTTCTGAAGCTTTCTTT,CASSLVSMASSEAFF
few,TRBV5-1,NA,TRBJ2-6,TGCGCCAGCAGCTTGGGGACAGCCCTTAGCTCTGGGGCCAACGTCCTGACTTTC,CASSLGTALSSGANVLTF
many,TRBV6-1,NA,TRBJ1-2,TGTGCCAGCAGTGAAACCAGCGTAGGGTTTAATGGCTACACCTTC,CASSETSVGFNGYTF
NA,TRBV4-3,NA,TRBJ2-7,TGCGCCAGCAGCCAAGGTGCTGCCTCCTACGAGCAGTACTTC,CASSQGAASYEQYF
NA,TRBV20-1,NA,TRBJ2-7,TGCAGTGCCCGAGGTAGGAGTCCCTACGAGCAGTACTTC,CSARGRSPYEQYF
NA,TRBV20-1,NA,TRBJ2-3,TGCAGTGCTAAGCTCCGGGACAGCACAGATACGCAGTATTTT,CSAKLRDSTDTQYF
few,TRBV14,NA,TRBJ2-2,TGTGCCAGCAGCCAAGATGAGATCCGGGCCACCGGGGAGCTGTTTTTT,CASSQDEIRATGELFF
NA,TRBV14,NA,TRBJ2-1,TGTGCCAGCAGCCAACTGGGGGCGGGTCCCTACAATGAGCAGTTCTTC,CASSQLGAGPYNEQFF
many,TRBV5-1,NA,TRBJ2-3,TGCGCCAGCAGCTCCGGGACCCCCGGCACAGATACGCAGTATTTT,CASSSGTPGTDTQYF
few,TRBV6-2/TRBV6-3,NA,TRBJ1-5,TGTGCCAGCAGTTACTCCCCCCCGGGCTTTCAGCCCCAGCATTTT,CASSYSPPGFQPQHF
few,TRBV7-8,TRBD2,TRBJ2-1,TGTGCCAGCAGCCTTAGCGGGGGGGCCCAGTTCTTC,CASSLSGGAQFF
NA,TRBV6-1,TRBD1,TRBJ1-1,TGTGCCAGCAGATGGACAGGGGGCGAAACTGAAGCTTTCTTT,CASRWTGGETEAFF
many,TRBV29-1,TRBD1,TRBJ2-7,TGCAGCGTTGAAGACGACAGGGGGTACGAGCAGTACTTC,CSVEDDRGYEQYF